The present entry profiles one T cell receptor (beta chain) with its context. Its antigen is still unknown. Other DNA variants within this sample encode the same CDR3. These data come from a study of shared clonotypes between healthy human individuals. Study as a whole: Donors consisted of a couple of women and a few men between 18 and 49.

V was pared by 0 bases and J by 1 base, with 7 bases between. This CDR3 contains 14 residues. The germline V gene encodes CDR1 SGDLS and CDR2 YYNGEE. Regarding the study as a whole: Of the naive CD4 clonotypes, about 5.4% were shared across several donors. The rarefaction results pointed to incomplete sorted-subset sequencing despite large depth.

Donors comprised healthy HIV-negative adults lacking recent acute infections or vaccinations. Some clones are missing from TCRdb's copy, which holds only in-frame ones; the method was immunoSEQ multiplex PCR. The sample records 2 million to 2.5 million clones, 90% to 96% being singletons. Specimen: naive CD4+ T cells sorted from blood. Documented subset: CD45RA+ positively selected. This receptor was identified in a man aged 18 to 29 in good health. The chain is built from TRBV9 and TRBJ2-5; no firm D call. CDR3 sequence: CASSVAVSQETQYF. The CDR3 DNA is TGTGCCAGCAGCGTAGCTGTATCCCAAGAGACCCAGTACTTC.